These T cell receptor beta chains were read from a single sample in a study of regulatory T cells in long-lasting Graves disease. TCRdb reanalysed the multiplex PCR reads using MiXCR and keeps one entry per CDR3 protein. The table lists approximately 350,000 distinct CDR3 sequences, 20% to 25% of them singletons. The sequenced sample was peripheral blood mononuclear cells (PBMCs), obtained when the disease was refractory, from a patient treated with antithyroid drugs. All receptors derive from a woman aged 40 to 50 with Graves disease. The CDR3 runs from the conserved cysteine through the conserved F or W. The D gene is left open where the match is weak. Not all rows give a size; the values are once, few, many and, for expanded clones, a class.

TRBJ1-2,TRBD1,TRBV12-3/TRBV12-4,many,CASRYPGQGPGYTF,TGTGCCAGCAGGTACCCGGGACAGGGACCTGGCTACACCTTC
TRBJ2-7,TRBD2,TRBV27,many,CASTKNGGLAGVAAYEQYF,TGTGCCAGCACCAAGAATGGGGGACTAGCGGGAGTAGCAGCCTACGAGCAGTACTTC
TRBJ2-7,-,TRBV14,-,CASSQDPASIREQYF,TGTGCCAGCAGCCAAGATCCAGCTAGTATACGCGAGCAGTACTTC
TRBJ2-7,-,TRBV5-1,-,CASWVLPYEQYF,TGCGCCAGCTGGGTCCTCCCCTACGAGCAGTACTTC
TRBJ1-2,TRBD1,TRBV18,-,CASSQQGASYGYTF,TGTGCCAGCTCTCAACAGGGGGCGAGCTATGGCTACACCTTC
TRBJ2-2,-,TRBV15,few,CATSRGDLGNTGELFF,TGTGCCACCAGCAGGGGGGACCTAGGGAACACCGGGGAGCTGTTTTTT
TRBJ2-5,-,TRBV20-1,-,CSARDGGHIEETQYF,TGCAGTGCTAGAGATGGTGGACATATAGAAGAGACCCAGTACTTC
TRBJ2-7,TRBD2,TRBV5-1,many,CASSFTGGTHEQYF,TGCGCCAGCAGTTTTACGGGAGGAACCCACGAGCAGTACTTC
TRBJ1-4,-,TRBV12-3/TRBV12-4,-,CASSLRGEMFF,TGTGCCAGCAGTTTGCGGGGAGAAATGTTTTTT
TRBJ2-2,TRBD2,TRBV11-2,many,CASSLFPTSRHFTGELFF,TGTGCCAGCAGCTTATTCCCGACTAGCCGACACTTCACCGGGGAGCTGTTTTTT
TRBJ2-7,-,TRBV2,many,CASRTGPKYEQYF,TGTGCCAGCAGGACCGGGCCCAAGTACGAGCAGTACTTC
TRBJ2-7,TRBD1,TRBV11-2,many,CASRSDRVTVVQYF,TGTGCCAGCAGATCCGACAGGGTTACGGTTGTCCAGTACTTC
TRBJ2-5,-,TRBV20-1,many,CSAMTRSETQYF,TGCAGTGCTATGACTCGGTCAGAGACCCAGTACTTC
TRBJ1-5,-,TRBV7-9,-,CASSTAGDQPQHF,TGTGCCAGCAGCACCGCAGGAGATCAGCCCCAGCATTTT
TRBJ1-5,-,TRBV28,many,CASTVDSYNQPQHF,TGTGCCAGCACTGTTGACTCCTACAATCAGCCCCAGCATTTT
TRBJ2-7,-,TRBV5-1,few,CASSIWRELNYEQYF,TGCGCCAGCTCCATTTGGCGGGAATTAAACTACGAGCAGTACTTC
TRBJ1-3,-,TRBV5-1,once,CASSLEPTPGNTIYF,TGCGCCAGCAGCTTGGAACCGACCCCAGGAAACACCATATATTTT
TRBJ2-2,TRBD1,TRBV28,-,CASSQGDRVTGELFF,TGCGCCAGCAGCCAAGGGGACAGAGTGACCGGGGAGCTGTTTTTT
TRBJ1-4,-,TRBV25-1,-,CASSDTVEKLFF,TGTGCCAGCAGTGACACAGTTGAAAAACTGTTTTTT
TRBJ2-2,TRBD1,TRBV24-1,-,CATSDHRQGRMSRELFF,TGTGCCACCAGTGACCATCGACAGGGGAGGATGAGCAGGGAGCTGTTTTTT
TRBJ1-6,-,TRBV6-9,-,CASSYSRNHNSPLHF,TGTGCCAGCAGTTACTCAAGGAATCATAATTCACCCCTCCACTTT
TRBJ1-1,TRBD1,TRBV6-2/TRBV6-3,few,CASSPRYRGYTEAFF,TGTGCCAGCAGCCCCCGATACAGGGGGTACACTGAAGCTTTCTTT
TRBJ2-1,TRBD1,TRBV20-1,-,CSADRVMKAYNEQFF,TGCAGTGCTGACAGGGTAATGAAGGCCTACAATGAGCAGTTCTTC